This T cell receptor (beta chain) was obtained from a study of CD8 T cells in Susac syndrome. Across the study: Of the sequenced Susac syndrome patients, six had active disease and eight or nine were in remission. Study observations and caveats: Clonal expansion was not seen in any Susac syndrome CD4+ T cell repertoire.

Trimming removed 10 bases at V and 7 bases at J, with 19 bases between. The CDR3 runs 14 residues. CD8+ and CD4+ blood T cells underwent TCR beta sequencing. A remark on this clonotype: Its antigen is as yet unknown.

When the RNA was reverse transcribed, random hexamers were used with an input of roughly 0.5 to 1 ug. Via MiXCR, TCRdb re-called the immunoSEQ multiplex PCR reads, giving one row per CDR3 protein. The top ten clones hold less than 0.15% of a sample with about 120,000 distinct CDR3 sequences, roughly 95% of them seen once. This TCR derives from a human donor with Susac syndrome. V usage is TRBV12-3 or TRBV12-4 and J usage is TRBJ2-2; weak D call: TRBD2 (6 bases). Material: CD4+ T cells from PBMCs. The CDR3 DNA is TGTGCCACCCTCCGCCGAACAGCGGGCGGGGAGCTGTTTTTT. Its protein is CATLRRTAGGELFF.